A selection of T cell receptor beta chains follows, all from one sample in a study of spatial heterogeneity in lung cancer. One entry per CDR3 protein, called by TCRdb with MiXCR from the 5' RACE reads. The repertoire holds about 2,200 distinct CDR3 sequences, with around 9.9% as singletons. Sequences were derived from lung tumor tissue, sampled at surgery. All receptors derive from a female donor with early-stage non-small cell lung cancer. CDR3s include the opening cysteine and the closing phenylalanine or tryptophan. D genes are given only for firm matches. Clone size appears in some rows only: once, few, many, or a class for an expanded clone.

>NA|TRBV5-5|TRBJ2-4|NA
TGTGCCAGCACCAGGGATTGGGACATTCAGTACTTC
CASTRDWDIQYF
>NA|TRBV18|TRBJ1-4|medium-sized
TGTGTCAGCTCACGTGGACAGACTAATGAAAAACTGTTTTTT
CVSSRGQTNEKLFF
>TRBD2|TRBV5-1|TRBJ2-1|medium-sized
TGCGCCAGCAGCTCAATAGCCACTAGCGGGGGCAATGAGCAGTTCTTC
CASSSIATSGGNEQFF
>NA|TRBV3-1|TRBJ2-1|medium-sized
TGTGCCAGCAGGCTACACAATTACAATGAGCAGTTCTTC
CASRLHNYNEQFF
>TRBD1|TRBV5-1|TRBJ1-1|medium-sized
TGCGCCAGCAGCGGATCCGGGACAGTGAACACTGAAGCTTTCTTT
CASSGSGTVNTEAFF
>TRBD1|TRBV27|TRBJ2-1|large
TGTGCCAGCAGCGTGGACAGGGTGCCTGAGCAGTTCTTC
CASSVDRVPEQFF
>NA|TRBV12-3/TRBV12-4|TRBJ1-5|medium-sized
TGTGCCAGCAGTTTTTCAGGGCCAGGGGCCCCACAGCATTTT
CASSFSGPGAPQHF
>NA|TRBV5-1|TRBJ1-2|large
TGCGCCAGCAGCTGGACCGTGGGGCGCGGAGATGGCTACACCTTC
CASSWTVGRGDGYTF
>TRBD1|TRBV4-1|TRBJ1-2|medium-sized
TGCGCCAGCAGCCGACGTACCGGGACAGAGTATGGCTACACCTTC
CASSRRTGTEYGYTF
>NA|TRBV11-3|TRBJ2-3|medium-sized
TGTGCCAGCAGCTTAACTGCTAGCACAGATACGCAGTATTTT
CASSLTASTDTQYF
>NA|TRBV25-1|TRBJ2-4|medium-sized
TGTGCCAGCAGTGAATCCGGGGCCAAAAACATTCAGTACTTC
CASSESGAKNIQYF
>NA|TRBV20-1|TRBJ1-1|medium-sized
TGCAGTGCTAGCGGAGATTTAACTGAAGCTTTCTTT
CSASGDLTEAFF
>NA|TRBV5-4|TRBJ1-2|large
TGTGCCAGCAGCTTGGAGTTAGCTAACTATGGCTACACCTTC
CASSLELANYGYTF
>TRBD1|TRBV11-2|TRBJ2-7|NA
TGTGCCAGCCGACAGGGCCTCTACGAGCAGTACTTC
CASRQGLYEQYF
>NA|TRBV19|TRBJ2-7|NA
TGTGCCAGTAGTCCCTACCAGGCGGAATACGAGCAGTACTTC
CASSPYQAEYEQYF
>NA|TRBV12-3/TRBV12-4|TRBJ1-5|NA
TGTGCCAGCAGTTTAAGGGACAATCAGCCCCAGCATTTT
CASSLRDNQPQHF
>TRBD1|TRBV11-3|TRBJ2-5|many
TGTGCCAGCAGCTTGGGACAGGGGTCTCAAGAGACCCAGTACTTC
CASSLGQGSQETQYF
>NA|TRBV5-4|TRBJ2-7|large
TGTGCCAGCAGCTTGGCGGGAACCTACGAGCAGTACTTC
CASSLAGTYEQYF
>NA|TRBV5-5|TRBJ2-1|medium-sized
TGTGCCAGCAGCTTGGCCAGGGTCGATGAGCAGTTCTTC
CASSLARVDEQFF
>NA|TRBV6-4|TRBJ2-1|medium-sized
TGTGCCAGCAGTGAGGACGAGTACAATGAGCAGTTCTTC
CASSEDEYNEQFF
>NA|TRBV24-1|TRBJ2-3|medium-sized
TGTGCCACCAGCACGGAGGGGGGGGCGCAGTATTTT
CATSTEGGAQYF
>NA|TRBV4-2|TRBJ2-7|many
TGTGCCAGCAGCGAGGGAATGCGGGGGCCCTGGGACGAGCAGTACTTC
CASSEGMRGPWDEQYF
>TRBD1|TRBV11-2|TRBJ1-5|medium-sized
TGTGCCAGCAGCTTAGAGGACAGGGCTGGACAGCCCCAGCATTTT
CASSLEDRAGQPQHF
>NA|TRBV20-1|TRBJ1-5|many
TGCAGTGCTAGCCTCCCTCGGGGGGATAGCAATCAGCCCCAGCATTTT
CSASLPRGDSNQPQHF
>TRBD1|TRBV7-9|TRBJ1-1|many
TGTGCCAGCAGCTACAGGGGGACGAACACTGAAGCTTTCTTT
CASSYRGTNTEAFF
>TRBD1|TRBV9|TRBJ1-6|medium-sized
TGTGCCAGCAGCGTAGTATTTATGAGGGACAGGGGGATAGAATCCTATAATTCACCCCTCCACTTT
CASSVVFMRDRGIESYNSPLHF
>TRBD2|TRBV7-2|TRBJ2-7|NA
TGTGCCAGCAGCTTAGAGAGCGGGGGACCCTACGAGCAGTACTTC
CASSLESGGPYEQYF
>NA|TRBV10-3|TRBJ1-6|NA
TGTGCCATCCAAACCTCGAATAATTCACCCCTCCACTTT
CAIQTSNNSPLHF
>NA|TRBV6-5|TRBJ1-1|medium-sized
TGTGCCAGCAGTCCCGGGGGCCTGAACACTGAAGCTTTCTTT
CASSPGGLNTEAFF
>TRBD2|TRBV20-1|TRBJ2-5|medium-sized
TGCAGTGCTAGAGCTAGCGGGGGGGCAGAGACCCAGTACTTC
CSARASGGAETQYF
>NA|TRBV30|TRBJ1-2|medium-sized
TGTGCCTGGAGTGTACAACAGGTCGGCGGCTACACCTTC
CAWSVQQVGGYTF
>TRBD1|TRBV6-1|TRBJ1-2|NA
TGTGCCAGCAGGGGACAGGGGGATGGTGATGGCTACACCTTC
CASRGQGDGDGYTF
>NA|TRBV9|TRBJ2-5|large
TGTGCCAGCAGCGTAGGGGTTCAAGAGACCCAGTACTTC
CASSVGVQETQYF
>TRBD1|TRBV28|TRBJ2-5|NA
TGTGCCAGCCGTTGGAGGACAGGGGGCGAGAAGACCCAGTACTTC
CASRWRTGGEKTQYF
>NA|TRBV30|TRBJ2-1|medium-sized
TGTGCCTGGAGCAACAGGGATAAAGATTGGATCTTC
CAWSNRDKDWIF
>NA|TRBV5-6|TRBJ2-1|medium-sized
TGTGCCAGCAGCTTTGGGGTATCCTACAATGAGCAGTTCTTC
CASSFGVSYNEQFF
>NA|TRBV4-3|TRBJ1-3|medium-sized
TGCGCCAGCAGCCAAGATCCCGCAGCTGGAAACACCATATATTTT
CASSQDPAAGNTIYF
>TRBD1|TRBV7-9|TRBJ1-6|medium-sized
TGTGCCAGCAGCTCCGGACAGGGAAGCCCTCCCCTCCACTTT
CASSSGQGSPPLHF
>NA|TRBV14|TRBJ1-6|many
TGTGCCAGCAGCCAAGGGGCAGGAAGGTCACCCCTCCACTTT
CASSQGAGRSPLHF
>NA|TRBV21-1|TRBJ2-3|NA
TGTGCCAGCCGTAGCGGGGGTGGAACAGATACGCAGTATTTT
CASRSGGGTDTQYF
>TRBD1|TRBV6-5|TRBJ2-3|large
TGTGCCAGCAGTCTGGGACAGTCGGCAGATACGCAGTATTTT
CASSLGQSADTQYF
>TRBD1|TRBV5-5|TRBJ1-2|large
TGTGCCACCGAGACAGGGGTTGGCTACACCTTC
CATETGVGYTF
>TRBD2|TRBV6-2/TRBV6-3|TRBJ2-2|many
TGTGCCAGCAGTTACTCTAGGGGGACTAGCTGGTCCGGGGAGCTGTTTTTT
CASSYSRGTSWSGELFF
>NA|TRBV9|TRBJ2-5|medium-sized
TGTGCCAGCAGCGTAGGAGGGGTGGATCGCGAGACCCAGTACTTC
CASSVGGVDRETQYF
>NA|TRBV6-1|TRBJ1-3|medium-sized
TGTGCCAGCATGCGCGGACAAGACGCTGGAAACACCATATATTTT
CASMRGQDAGNTIYF
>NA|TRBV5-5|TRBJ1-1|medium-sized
TGTGCCAGCAGCTTGTCCTGGGGACAACCGATAAACACTGAAGCTTTCTTT
CASSLSWGQPINTEAFF
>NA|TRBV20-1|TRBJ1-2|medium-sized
TGCAGTGCTGCACAGGGTAGCGGCTACACCTTC
CSAAQGSGYTF
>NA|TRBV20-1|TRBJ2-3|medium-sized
TGCAGTGCCCCTGGAGCGGGTACAGATACGCAGTATTTT
CSAPGAGTDTQYF
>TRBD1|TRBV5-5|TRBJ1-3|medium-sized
TGTGCCAGCAGCTCTGGACAGGGGGACACCATATATTTT
CASSSGQGDTIYF
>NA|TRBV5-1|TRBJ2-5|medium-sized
TGCGCCAGCAGTGAGTGGGGTGGGTCCGAGACCCAGTACTTC
CASSEWGGSETQYF